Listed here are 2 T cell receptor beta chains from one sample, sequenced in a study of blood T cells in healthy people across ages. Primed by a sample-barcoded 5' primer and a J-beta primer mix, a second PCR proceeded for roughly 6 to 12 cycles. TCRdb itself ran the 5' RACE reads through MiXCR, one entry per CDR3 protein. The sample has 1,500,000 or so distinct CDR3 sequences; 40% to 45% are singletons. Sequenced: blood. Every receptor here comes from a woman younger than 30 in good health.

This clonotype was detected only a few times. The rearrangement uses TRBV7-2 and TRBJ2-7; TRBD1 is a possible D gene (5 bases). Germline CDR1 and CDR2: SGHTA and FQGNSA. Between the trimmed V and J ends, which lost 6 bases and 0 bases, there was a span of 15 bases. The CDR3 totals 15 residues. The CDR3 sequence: CASRMGHTSSYEQYF. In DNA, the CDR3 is TGTGCCAGCAGAATGGGGCATACGAGCTCCTACGAGCAGTACTTC.

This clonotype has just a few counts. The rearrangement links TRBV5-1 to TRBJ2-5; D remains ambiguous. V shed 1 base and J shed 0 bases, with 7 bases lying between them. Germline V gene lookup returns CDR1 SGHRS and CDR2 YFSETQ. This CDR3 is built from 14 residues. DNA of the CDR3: TGCGCCAGCAGCTTGAGGTCGGACCAAGAGACCCAGTACTTC. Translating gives CASSLRSDQETQYF.